The 9 T cell receptor beta chains below come from one sample, sequenced in a study of blood T cell repertoires in COVID-19 (dated by TCRdb to the early 2020s). Libraries were constructed by the immunoSEQ multiplex PCR assay. This immuneACCESS table, as held by TCRdb, lists in-frame sequences with V and J called but not all clones. Of the missing ones, under half trace to an unresolved V gene in checked studies; the others have no known cause. Here the sample has about 140,000 clones; 89% occur a single time. The ten largest clonotypes hold around 1.6% of the sample. Sequencing used peripheral blood. The source is a human donor in a cohort sampled during active COVID-19.

The gene calls are TRBV5-1 and TRBJ1-1, with 9 bases fitting TRBD1. Germline CDR1 SGHRS, CDR2 YFSETQ. This CDR3 has 17 amino acids. Losses at the gene ends were 0 bases for V and 0 bases for J; bases not matched to a gene: 6. The chain's CDR3 is CASSLGGQGSMNTEAFF. CDR3 nucleotide sequence: TGCGCCAGCAGCTTGGGGGGACAGGGCTCTATGAACACTGAAGCTTTCTTT.

V usage is TRBV5-1 and J usage is TRBJ1-2; D is ambiguous. Germline assignment: CDR1 SGHRS and CDR2 YFSETQ. The V gene lost 2 bases and the J gene lost 4 bases, with 6 bases spanning the gap. CDR3 length: 12 amino acids. In nucleotides, the CDR3 is TGCGCCAGCAGCTTACAGAGCTATGGCTACACCTTC. It codes for CASSLQSYGYTF.

The gene calls are TRBV4-2 and TRBJ1-5; the match to TRBD1 covers 9 bases. The junction had 4 bases not matched to a gene; V was cut back by 3 bases and J by 1 base. The V gene's germline CDR1 is LGHNA and CDR2 YNFKEQ. The CDR3 length is 16 residues. The CDR3 is CASSQGTGTSNQPQHF. The DNA for the CDR3 is TGTGCCAGCAGCCAGGGGACAGGGACGAGCAATCAGCCCCAGCATTTT.

A remark on this clone: The same CDR3 can be traced to other DNA sequences in this sample. The J gene is TRBJ2-5, the V gene TRBV6-5; 9 nucleotides line up with TRBD2. The ends lost 7 bases at V and 3 bases at J; junction bases unmatched: 3. This CDR3 comprises 13 residues. Germline V gene lookup returns CDR1 MNHEY and CDR2 SVGAGI. The chain's CDR3 is CASTLAGEETQYF. The CDR3 region has the DNA TGTGCCAGCACCTTAGCGGGGGAAGAGACCCAGTACTTC.

The V call is TRBV27, the J call TRBJ2-5, with a tentative D call TRBD1 (5 bases). Germline CDR1 MNHEY, CDR2 SMNVEV (reference sequence). This CDR3 spans 14 amino acids. V was shortened by 0 bases and J by 5 bases, with 10 bases between the two germline ends. The CDR3 spells CASSLSGPDETQYF. Here the CDR3 DNA reads TGTGCCAGCAGTTTATCGGGGCCGGATGAGACCCAGTACTTC.

V is TRBV12-3 or TRBV12-4 and J is TRBJ2-5; TRBD2 is a possible D gene (6 bases). V dropped 3 bases and J dropped 5 bases, with 10 bases sitting between them. The CDR3 loop spans 13 amino acids. The CDR3 nucleotides read TGTGCCAGCAGTTTTCAGGGAGGCGAGACCCAGTACTTC. This sequence encodes CASSFQGGETQYF.

The J gene is TRBJ2-1, the V gene TRBV14, with a possible D match to TRBD2 (5 bases). The germline gives CDR1 SGHDN, CDR2 FVKESK. The CDR3 is 13 residues long. Deletions cut 0 bases from V and 10 bases from J, with 10 bases between. CDR3 nucleotides: TGTGCCAGCAGCCAAGAATTGGACTCGGAGCAGTTCTTC. Its protein is CASSQELDSEQFF.

This clone was seen just once. The chain uses TRBV7-8 and TRBJ2-5; no clear D. Trimming stripped 5 bases from V and 3 bases from J, with 10 bases between. Germline CDR1 reads SGHVS; CDR2 reads FQNEAQ. The CDR3 loop spans 13 amino acids. The CDR3, as DNA: TGTGCCAGCAGCCGCGGAGCCGAAGAGACCCAGTACTTC. Translated, it gives CASSRGAEETQYF.

The genes are TRBV29-1 and TRBJ2-5; perhaps TRBD1 as D (6 bases). The germline V gene encodes CDR1 SQVTM and CDR2 ANQGSEA. The CDR3 is made up of 12 amino acids. Trimming removed 4 bases at V and 5 bases at J, with 11 bases between. The CDR3 DNA is TGCAGCGTTGCTGGGACAACGGAGACCCAGTACTTC. Protein sequence: CSVAGTTETQYF.